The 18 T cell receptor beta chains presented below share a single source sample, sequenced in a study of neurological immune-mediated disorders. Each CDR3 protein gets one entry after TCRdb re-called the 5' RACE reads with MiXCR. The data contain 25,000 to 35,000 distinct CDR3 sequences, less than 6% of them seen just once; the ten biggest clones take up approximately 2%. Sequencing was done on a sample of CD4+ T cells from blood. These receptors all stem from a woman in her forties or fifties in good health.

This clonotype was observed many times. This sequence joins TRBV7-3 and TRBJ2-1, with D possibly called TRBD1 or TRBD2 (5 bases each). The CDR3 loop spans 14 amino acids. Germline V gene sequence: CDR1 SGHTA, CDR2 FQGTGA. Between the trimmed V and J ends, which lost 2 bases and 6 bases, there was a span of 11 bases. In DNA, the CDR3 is TGTGCCAGCAGCTTACCCGGGACCGCCAATGAGCAGTTCTTC. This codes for CASSLPGTANEQFF.

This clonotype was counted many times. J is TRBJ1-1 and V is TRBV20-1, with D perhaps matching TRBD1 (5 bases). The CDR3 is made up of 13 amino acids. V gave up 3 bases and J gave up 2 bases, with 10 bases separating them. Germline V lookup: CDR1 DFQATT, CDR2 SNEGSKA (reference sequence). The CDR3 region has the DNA TGCAGTGCTAGGGACACCACTAACACTGAAGCTTTCTTT. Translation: CSARDTTNTEAFF.

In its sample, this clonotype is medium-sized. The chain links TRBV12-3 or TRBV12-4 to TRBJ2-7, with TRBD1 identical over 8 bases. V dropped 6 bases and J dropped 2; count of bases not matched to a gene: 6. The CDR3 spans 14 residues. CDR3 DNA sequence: TGTGCCAGCAGGAAGACAGGGGACACCTACGAGCAGTACTTC. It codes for CASRKTGDTYEQYF.

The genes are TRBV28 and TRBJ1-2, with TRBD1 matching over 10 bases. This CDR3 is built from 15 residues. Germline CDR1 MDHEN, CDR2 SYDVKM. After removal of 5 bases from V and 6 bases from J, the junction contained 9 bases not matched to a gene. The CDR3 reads CASSPPGQGLDGYTF. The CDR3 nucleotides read TGTGCCAGCAGTCCCCCGGGACAGGGGTTAGATGGCTACACCTTC.

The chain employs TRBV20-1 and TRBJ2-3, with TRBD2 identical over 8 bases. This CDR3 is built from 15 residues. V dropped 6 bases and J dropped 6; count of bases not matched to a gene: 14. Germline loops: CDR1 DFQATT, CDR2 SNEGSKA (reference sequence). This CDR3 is CSASIDGGASDTQYF. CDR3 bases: TGCAGTGCCTCGATTGACGGGGGGGCATCCGATACGCAGTATTTT.

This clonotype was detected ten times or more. CDR3 bases: TGTGCCAGCAGCCCTTCTCTAGCGGTCAATGAGCAGTTCTTC. Translation gives CASSPSLAVNEQFF. V usage is TRBV14 and J usage is TRBJ2-1; 7 bases map to TRBD2. This CDR3 has 14 amino acids. V shed 4 bases and J 6 bases; nucleotides not matched to a gene: 6. The germline V gene encodes CDR1 SGHDN and CDR2 FVKESK.

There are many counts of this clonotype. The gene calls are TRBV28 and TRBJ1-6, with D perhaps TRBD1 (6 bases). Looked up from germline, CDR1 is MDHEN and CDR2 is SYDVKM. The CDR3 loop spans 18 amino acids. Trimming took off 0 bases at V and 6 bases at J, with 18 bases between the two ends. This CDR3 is CASSLWEWKGTSNSPLHF. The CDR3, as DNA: TGTGCCAGCAGTTTATGGGAATGGAAGGGGACAAGTAATTCACCCCTCCACTTT.

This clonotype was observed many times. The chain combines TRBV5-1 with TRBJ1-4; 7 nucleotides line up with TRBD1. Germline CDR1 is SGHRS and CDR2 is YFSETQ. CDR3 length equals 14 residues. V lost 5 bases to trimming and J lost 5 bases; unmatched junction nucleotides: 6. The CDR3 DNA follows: TGCGCCAGCAGTTACTCGGGACAGAATGAAAAACTGTTTTTT. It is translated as CASSYSGQNEKLFF.

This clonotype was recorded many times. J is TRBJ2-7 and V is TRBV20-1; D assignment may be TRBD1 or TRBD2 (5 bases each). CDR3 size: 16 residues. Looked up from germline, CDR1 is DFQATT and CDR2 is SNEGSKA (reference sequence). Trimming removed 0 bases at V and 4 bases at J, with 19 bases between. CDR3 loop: CSARDPAGTAAYEQYF. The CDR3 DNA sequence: TGCAGTGCTAGAGATCCCGCCGGGACCGCAGCTTACGAGCAGTACTTC.

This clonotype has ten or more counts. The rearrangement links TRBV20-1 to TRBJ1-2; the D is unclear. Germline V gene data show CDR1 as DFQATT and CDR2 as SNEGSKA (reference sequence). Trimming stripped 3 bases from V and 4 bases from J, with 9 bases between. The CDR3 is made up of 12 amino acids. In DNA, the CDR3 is TGCAGTGCTAGTGAGGGAAGCTATGGCTACACCTTC. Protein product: CSASEGSYGYTF.

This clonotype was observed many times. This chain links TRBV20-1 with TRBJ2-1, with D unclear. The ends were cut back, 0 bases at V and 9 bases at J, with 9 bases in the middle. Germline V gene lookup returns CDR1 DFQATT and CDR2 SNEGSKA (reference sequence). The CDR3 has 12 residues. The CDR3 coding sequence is TGCAGTGCTAGAGATCTCGGTTTTGAGCAGTTCTTC. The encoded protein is CSARDLGFEQFF.

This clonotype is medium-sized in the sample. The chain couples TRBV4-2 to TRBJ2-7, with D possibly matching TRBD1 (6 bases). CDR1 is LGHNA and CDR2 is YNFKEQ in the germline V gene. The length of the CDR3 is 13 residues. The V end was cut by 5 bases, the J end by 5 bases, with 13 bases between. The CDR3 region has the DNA TGTGCCAGCAGCACCACAGGGTTCCACGAGCAGTACTTC. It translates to CASSTTGFHEQYF.

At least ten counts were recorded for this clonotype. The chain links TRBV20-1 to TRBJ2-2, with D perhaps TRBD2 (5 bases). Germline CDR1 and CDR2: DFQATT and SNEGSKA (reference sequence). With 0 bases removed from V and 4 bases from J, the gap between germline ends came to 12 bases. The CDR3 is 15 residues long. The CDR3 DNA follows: TGCAGTGCTAGAGATCGTCTAGCCAGCACCGGGGAGCTGTTTTTT. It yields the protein CSARDRLASTGELFF.

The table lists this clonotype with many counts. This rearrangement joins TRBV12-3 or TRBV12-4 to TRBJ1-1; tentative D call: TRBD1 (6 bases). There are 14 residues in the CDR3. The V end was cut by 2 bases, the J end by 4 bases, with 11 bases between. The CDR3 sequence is CASSLTGGGTEAFF. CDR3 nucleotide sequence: TGTGCCAGCAGTTTAACAGGAGGGGGCACTGAAGCTTTCTTT.

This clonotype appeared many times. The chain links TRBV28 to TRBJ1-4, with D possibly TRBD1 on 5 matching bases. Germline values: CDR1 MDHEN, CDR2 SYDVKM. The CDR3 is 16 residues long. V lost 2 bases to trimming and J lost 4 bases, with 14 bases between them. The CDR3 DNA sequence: TGTGCCAGCAGTTTACCCGGGACGGCAGTTAATGAAAAACTGTTTTTT. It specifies CASSLPGTAVNEKLFF.

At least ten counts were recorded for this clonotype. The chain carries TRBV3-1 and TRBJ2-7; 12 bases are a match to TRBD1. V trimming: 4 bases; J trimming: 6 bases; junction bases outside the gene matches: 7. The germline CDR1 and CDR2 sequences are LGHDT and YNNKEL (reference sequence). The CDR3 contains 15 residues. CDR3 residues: CASSPRDRGLGEQYF. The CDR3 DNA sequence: TGTGCCAGCAGCCCCAGGGACAGGGGGCTGGGCGAGCAGTACTTC.

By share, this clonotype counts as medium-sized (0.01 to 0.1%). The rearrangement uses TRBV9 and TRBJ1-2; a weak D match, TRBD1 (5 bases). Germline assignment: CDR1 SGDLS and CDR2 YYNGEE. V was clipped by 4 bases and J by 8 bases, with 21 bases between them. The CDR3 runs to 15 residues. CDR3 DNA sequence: TGTGCCAGCAGCCTTAGACGGGCCGGGGGAGTCGGCTACACCTTC. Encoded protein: CASSLRRAGGVGYTF.

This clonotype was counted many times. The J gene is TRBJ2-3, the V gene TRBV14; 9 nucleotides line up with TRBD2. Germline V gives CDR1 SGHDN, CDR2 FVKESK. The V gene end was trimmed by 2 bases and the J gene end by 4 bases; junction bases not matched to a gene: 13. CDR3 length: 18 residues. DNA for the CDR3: TGTGCCAGCAGCCAATTTGCGGCGGGAGGGTCTCACCCAGATACGCAGTATTTT. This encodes CASSQFAAGGSHPDTQYF.